Listed here is a single TCR beta chain. Its antigen is unknown. The CDR3 length is 14 residues. V shed 2 bases and J shed 8 bases, with 12 bases lying between them. A library of TCRbeta sequences, prepared with unique molecular identifiers, was generated. TCRdb itself ran the PCR reads through MiXCR, one entry per CDR3 protein. The data hold roughly 490,000 distinct CDR3 sequences, with 11% observed a single time. The source of the sample is a study of T-cell reconstitution after alpha-beta-depleted transplantation in children. Study conclusions and caveats: Roughly two months post-transplant, alpha-beta T cells reportedly originated from several hundred graft clones that had expanded.

The chain links TRBV12-3 or TRBV12-4 to TRBJ2-2; a weak D match, TRBD1 (5 bases). The clonotype comes from a female patient aged 2 to 10 who had a stem cell transplant for aplastic anemia, so the T cells may come from the graft donor. The sample here was PBMCs, mostly from graft donor cells, taken 180 days after TCRalphabeta/CD19-depleted stem cell transplant. CDR3 amino acids: CASSLTGVRGELFF. The CDR3 DNA is TGTGCCAGCAGTTTAACAGGTGTCAGGGGGGAGCTGTTTTTT.